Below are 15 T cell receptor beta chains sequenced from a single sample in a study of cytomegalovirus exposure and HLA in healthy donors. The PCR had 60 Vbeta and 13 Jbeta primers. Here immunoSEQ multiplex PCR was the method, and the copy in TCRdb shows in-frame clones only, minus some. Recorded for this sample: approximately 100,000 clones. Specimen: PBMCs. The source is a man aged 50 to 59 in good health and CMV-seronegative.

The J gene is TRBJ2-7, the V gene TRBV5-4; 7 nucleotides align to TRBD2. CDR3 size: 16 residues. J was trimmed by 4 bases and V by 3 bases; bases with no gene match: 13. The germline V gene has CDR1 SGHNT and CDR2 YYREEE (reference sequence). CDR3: CASSSPRGAGIYEQYF. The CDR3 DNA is TGTGCCAGCAGCTCGCCTAGGGGAGCGGGGATTTACGAGCAGTACTTC. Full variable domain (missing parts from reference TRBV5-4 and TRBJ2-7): ETGVTQSPTHLIKTRGQQVTLRCSSQSGHNTVSWYQQALGQGPQFIFQYYREEENGRGNFPPRFSGLQFPNYSSELNVNALELDDSALYLCASSSPRGAGIYEQYFGPGTRLTVT.

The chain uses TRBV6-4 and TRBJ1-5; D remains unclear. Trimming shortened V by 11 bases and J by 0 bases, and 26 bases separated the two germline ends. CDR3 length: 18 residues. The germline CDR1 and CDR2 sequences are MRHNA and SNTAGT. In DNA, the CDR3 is TGTGCCCCGTGTGGGCCCAAGTATCGCAGGTATAGCAATCAGCCCCAGCATTTT. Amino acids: CAPCGPKYRRYSNQPQHF.

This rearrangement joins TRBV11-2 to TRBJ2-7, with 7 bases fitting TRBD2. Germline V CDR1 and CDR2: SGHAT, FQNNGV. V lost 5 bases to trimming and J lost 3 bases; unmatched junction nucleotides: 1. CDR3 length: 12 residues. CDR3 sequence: CASSRTSYEQYF. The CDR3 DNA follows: TGTGCCAGCAGCCGGACTAGCTACGAGCAGTACTTC.

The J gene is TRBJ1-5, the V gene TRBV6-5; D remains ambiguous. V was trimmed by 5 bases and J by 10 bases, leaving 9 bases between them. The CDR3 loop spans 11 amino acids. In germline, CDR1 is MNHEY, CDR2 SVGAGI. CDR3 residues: CASSNLGPQHF. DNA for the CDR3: TGTGCCAGCAGTAACCTAGGTCCCCAGCATTTT.

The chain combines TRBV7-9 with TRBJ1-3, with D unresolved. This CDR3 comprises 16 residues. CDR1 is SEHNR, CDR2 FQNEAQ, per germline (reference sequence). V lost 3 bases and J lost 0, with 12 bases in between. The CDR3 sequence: CASSFHRADSGNTIYF. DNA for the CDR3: TGTGCCAGCAGCTTTCACCGAGCGGACTCTGGAAACACCATATATTTT.

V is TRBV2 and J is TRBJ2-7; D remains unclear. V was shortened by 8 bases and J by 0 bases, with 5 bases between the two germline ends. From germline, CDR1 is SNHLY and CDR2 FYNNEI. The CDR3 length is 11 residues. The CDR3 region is CASQDSYEQYF. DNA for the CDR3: TGTGCCAGCCAGGACTCCTACGAGCAGTACTTC.

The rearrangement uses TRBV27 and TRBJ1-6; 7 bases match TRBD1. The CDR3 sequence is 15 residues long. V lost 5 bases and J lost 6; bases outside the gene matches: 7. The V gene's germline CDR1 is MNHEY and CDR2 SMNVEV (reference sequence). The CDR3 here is CASSAPDRSNSPLHF. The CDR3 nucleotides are TGTGCCAGCAGTGCTCCGGACAGGAGTAATTCACCCCTCCACTTT.

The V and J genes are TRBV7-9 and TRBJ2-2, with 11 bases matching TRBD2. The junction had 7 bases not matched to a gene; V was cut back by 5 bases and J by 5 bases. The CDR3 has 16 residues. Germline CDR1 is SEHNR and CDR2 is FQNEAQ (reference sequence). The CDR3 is CASSPPSGGWTGELFF. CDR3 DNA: TGTGCCAGCAGCCCTCCTAGCGGGGGGTGGACCGGGGAGCTGTTTTTT.

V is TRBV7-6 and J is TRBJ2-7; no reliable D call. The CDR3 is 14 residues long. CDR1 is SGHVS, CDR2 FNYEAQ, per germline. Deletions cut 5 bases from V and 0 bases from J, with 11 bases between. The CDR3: CASSKTVASYEQYF. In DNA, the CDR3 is TGTGCCAGCAGCAAGACTGTAGCCTCCTACGAGCAGTACTTC.

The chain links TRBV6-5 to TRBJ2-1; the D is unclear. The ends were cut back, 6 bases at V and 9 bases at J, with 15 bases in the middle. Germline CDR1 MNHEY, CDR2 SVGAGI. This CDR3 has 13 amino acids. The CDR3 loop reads CASRGSSLSEQFF. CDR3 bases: TGTGCCAGCAGGGGCTCATCGTTAAGTGAGCAGTTCTTC.

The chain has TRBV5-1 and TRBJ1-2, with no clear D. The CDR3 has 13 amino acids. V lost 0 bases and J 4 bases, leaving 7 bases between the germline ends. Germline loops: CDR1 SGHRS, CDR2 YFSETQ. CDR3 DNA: TGCGCCAGCAGCTTGGTCGGTTCCTATGGCTACACCTTC. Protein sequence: CASSLVGSYGYTF.

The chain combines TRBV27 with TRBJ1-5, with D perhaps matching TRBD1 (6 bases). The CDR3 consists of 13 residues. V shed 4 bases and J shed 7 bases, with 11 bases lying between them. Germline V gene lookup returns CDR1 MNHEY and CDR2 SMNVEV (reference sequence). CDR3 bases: TGTGCCAGCAGTTGGGACATTGGGCAGCCCCAGCATTTT. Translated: CASSWDIGQPQHF.

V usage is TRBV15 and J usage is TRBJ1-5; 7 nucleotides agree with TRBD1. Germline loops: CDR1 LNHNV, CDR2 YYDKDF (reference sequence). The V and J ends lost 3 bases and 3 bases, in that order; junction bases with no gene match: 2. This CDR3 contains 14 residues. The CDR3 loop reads CATSSRGHNQPQHF. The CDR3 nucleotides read TGTGCCACCAGCAGTAGGGGGCACAATCAGCCCCAGCATTTT.

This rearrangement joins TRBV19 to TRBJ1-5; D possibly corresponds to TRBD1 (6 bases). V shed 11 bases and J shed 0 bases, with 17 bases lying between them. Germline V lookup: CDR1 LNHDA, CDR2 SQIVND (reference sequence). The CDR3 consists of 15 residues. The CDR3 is CASKRDIPSNQPQHF. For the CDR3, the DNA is TGTGCCTCGAAAAGGGACATCCCTAGCAATCAGCCCCAGCATTTT.

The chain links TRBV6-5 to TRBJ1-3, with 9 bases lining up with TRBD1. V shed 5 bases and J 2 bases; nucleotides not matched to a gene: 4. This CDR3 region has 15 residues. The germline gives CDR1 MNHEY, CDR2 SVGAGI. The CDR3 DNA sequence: TGTGCCAGCAGTCTACAGGGGGCGACTGGAAACACCATATATTTT. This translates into CASSLQGATGNTIYF.